This T cell receptor (beta chain) was sequenced for a study of T cell responses to AZD1222 COVID-19 vaccine. General study points: Baseline serology detected seropositivity in only a handful of AZD1222 recipients. Reportedly, close to half of spike-specific TCRs are directed against unmutated variant regions. Clonal diversity may have been underestimated in mostly white British donors. Spike-specific TCR breadth and depth rose after two AZD1222 doses.

Assay: immunoSEQ multiplex PCR; the TCRdb copy retains only in-frame clones and omits some. The data show 55,000 to 75,000 clones, roughly 90% seen once. Regarding this clone: What it recognizes is unknown.

This sequence originates from an adult in good health. The material sequenced was peripheral blood, taken on day 0 of AZD1222 vaccination.

CDR3 in amino acids: CASSSRDSNYGYTF. The CDR3 nucleotides read TGTGCCAGCAGTTCAAGGGACAGCAACTATGGCTACACCTTC. This chain uses TRBV6-5 with TRBJ1-2, with TRBD1 matching over 7 bases. The V and J ends lost 4 bases and 2 bases, in that order; junction bases with no gene match: 4. CDR3 size: 14 residues. CDR1 and CDR2 from the germline V gene are MNHEY and SVGAGI.